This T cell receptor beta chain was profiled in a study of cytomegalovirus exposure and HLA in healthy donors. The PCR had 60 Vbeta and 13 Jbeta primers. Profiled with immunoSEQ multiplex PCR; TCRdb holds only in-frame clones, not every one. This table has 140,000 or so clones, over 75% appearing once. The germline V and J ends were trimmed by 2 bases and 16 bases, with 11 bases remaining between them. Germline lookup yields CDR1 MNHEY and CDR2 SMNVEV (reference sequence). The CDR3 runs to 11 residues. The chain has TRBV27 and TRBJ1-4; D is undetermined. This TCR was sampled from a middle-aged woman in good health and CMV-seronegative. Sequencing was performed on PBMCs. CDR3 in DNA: TGTGCCAGCAGTTTAAGTCTGATGCGGTTTTTT. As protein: CASSLSLMRFF.